Below, 18 T cell receptor beta chains from the same sample are listed, as sequenced in a study of kidney transplant recipient with SARS-CoV-2 infection. TCRdb redid the calling of the reads with MiXCR, one entry per CDR3 protein. The sample includes approximately 240,000 distinct CDR3 sequences, around 28% of them seen just once. This sample comprised a blood sample, obtained at baseline and on day 111 from a kidney transplant recipient. The receptor set was obtained from a male patient between 25 and 39 years old who had COVID-19 and was a kidney transplant recipient. Some T cells here may be from the graft donor.

Note on this clonotype: A much larger clone differs by one base, so this may be a read error. The rearrangement links TRBV9 to TRBJ1-2; D perhaps matches TRBD1 (5 bases). The CDR3 loop spans 13 amino acids. CDR1 is SGDLS, CDR2 YYNGEE, per germline. This CDR3 is CAGSVEGDYGYTF. The CDR3 DNA is TGTGCCGGCAGCGTAGAAGGGGATTATGGCTACACCTTC.

Many counts were recorded for this clonotype. The genes are TRBV20-1 and TRBJ2-7; a possible D gene is TRBD1 (6 bases). This CDR3 region has 15 residues. From germline, CDR1 is DFQATT and CDR2 SNEGSKA (reference sequence). V lost 0 bases and J lost 3, with 15 bases in between. The CDR3 region has the DNA TGCAGTGCTAGAGATATTCTAGGGGGAGACTACGAGCAGTACTTC. Translation: CSARDILGGDYEQYF.

The rearrangement joins TRBV19 to TRBJ1-5; possible D gene TRBD1, 6 bases. V was cut by 7 bases and J by 2 bases, with 18 bases left in between. This CDR3 has 16 residues. CDR1 and CDR2 (germline): LNHDA, SQIVND (reference sequence). The CDR3 DNA sequence: TGTGCCAGTATCGGGAGGGGGACGTGGGGCAATCAGCCCCAGCATTTT. It encodes CASIGRGTWGNQPQHF.

In regard to this clonotype: The junction departs from the called germline gene at one end, perhaps through a read error. The chain has TRBV29-1 and TRBJ2-3; TRBD2 matches 10 bases. From germline, CDR1 is SQVTM and CDR2 ANQGSEA. The CDR3 length is 18 residues. The CDR3 DNA sequence: TGCAGAGTTGCCCAGGATTTCGAGCGGGGGGGAAGTACAGATACGCAGTATTTT. It codes for CRVAQDFERGGSTDTQYF.

The chain employs TRBV27 and TRBJ2-2; 12 bases map to TRBD2. The CDR3 extends over 16 amino acids. V shed 5 bases, J shed 5 bases, and the junction held 6 bases outside the gene matches. From germline, CDR1 is MNHEY and CDR2 SMNVEV (reference sequence). The CDR3 region is CASSLGLAGWTGELFF. CDR3 coding DNA: TGTGCCAGCAGTCTTGGACTAGCGGGATGGACCGGGGAGCTGTTTTTT.

In this sample, this clonotype turned up a few times. The chain uses TRBV19 and TRBJ2-5; the match to TRBD2 covers 9 bases. Germline V gives CDR1 LNHDA, CDR2 SQIVND (reference sequence). The trim removed 4 bases at V and 2 bases at J, leaving 5 bases unmatched. This CDR3 spans 15 amino acids. The CDR3 loop reads CASSRSTSGQETQYF. The CDR3 bases are TGTGCCAGTAGTAGGTCGACTAGCGGTCAAGAGACCCAGTACTTC.

In this sample, this clonotype turned up many times. The chain couples TRBV6-2 or TRBV6-3 to TRBJ2-6, with D possibly being TRBD1 or TRBD2 (6 bases each). Germline assignment: CDR1 MNHEY and CDR2 SVGEGT. Deletions cut 5 bases from V and 0 bases from J, with 14 bases between. The CDR3 extends over 17 amino acids. CDR3 loop: CASSGGGFSSGANVLTF. In DNA form, the CDR3 reads TGTGCCAGCAGTGGAGGGGGGTTTTCCTCTGGGGCCAACGTCCTGACTTTC.

Comments on this clonotype: With a much larger clone just one base away, this may be a read error. As the CDR3 is not closed by the conserved phenylalanine or tryptophan, this likely results from a read error. The gene calls are TRBV12-3 or TRBV12-4 and TRBJ1-1; D unclear. There are 13 residues in the CDR3. The V end lost 8 bases, the J end lost 1 base, and 11 bases lay between the germline ends. This CDR3 is CASFLVGNTEAFL. CDR3 coding DNA: TGTGCCAGCTTTCTTGTCGGGAACACTGAAGCTTTCCTT.

With regard to this clonotype: Because it lacks the conserved phenylalanine or tryptophan at the end, this CDR3 is likely a read error. The DNA is left out, because the CDR3 cannot be placed on it with certainty; the CDR3 is given as TCRdb lists it. The V call is TRBV5-2, the J call TRBJ2-6; no check of the table's D call, TRBD2, against the DNA was made. TRBV5-2 is shown as a pseudogene. The CDR3 is 18 residues long, ends included. The CDR3 reads CASNYWESTQSRANVLTC.

This clonotype was counted at least ten times. The chain joins TRBV24-1 to TRBJ2-6, with 7 bases lining up with TRBD1. The CDR3 runs to 12 residues. V lost 5 bases and J lost 11; bases outside the gene matches: 2. Germline CDR1 is KGHDR and CDR2 is SFDVKD. The CDR3 loop reads CATSAGTDVLTF. The CDR3 DNA is TGTGCCACCAGTGCCGGGACAGACGTCCTGACTTTC.

This clonotype was recorded at least ten times. The CDR3 bases are TGCAGTGCATATGGACAGGGGGCGACGGGTGGCTACACCTTC. This translates into CSAYGQGATGGYTF. The chain joins TRBV20-1 to TRBJ1-2, with 11 nucleotides matching TRBD1. The germline V gene encodes CDR1 DFQATT and CDR2 SNEGSKA (reference sequence). The ends lost 6 bases at V and 7 bases at J; junction bases unmatched: 10. CDR3 length: 14 residues.

This clonotype turned up a few times. This chain uses TRBV6-4 with TRBJ2-3; D call uncertain. CDR3 length: 13 residues. The ends were cut back, 3 bases at V and 1 base at J, with 5 bases in the middle. CDR1 is MRHNA, CDR2 SNTAGT, per germline. The CDR3 region has the DNA TGTGCCAGCAGTGAAGAGGGCACAGATACGCAGTATTTT. Translated: CASSEEGTDTQYF.

This clonotype came up many times. V usage is TRBV13 and J usage is TRBJ2-5, with 10 bases fitting TRBD2. The length of the CDR3 is 16 residues. V was clipped by 0 bases and J by 4 bases; unmatched bases: 5. Germline loops: CDR1 PRHDT, CDR2 FYEKMQ (reference sequence). CDR3 DNA sequence: TGTGCCAGCAGCTTAGGCGGGATAGCGGGGGGAGAGACCCAGTACTTC. It is translated as CASSLGGIAGGETQYF.

Many counts were recorded for this clonotype. This sequence joins TRBV11-3 and TRBJ2-7; 10 bases are shared with TRBD2. The CDR3 contains 14 residues. V shed 5 bases and J 4 bases; nucleotides not matched to a gene: 5. Germline V CDR1 and CDR2: SGHNT, YENEEA. The CDR3 DNA sequence: TGTGCCAGCAGCAGGGCTAGCGGGGGTTACGAGCAGTACTTC. Translated: CASSRASGGYEQYF.

This sequence joins TRBV3-1 and TRBJ1-1, with D uncertain. The CDR3 runs 17 residues. Trimming took 3 bases from V and 12 from J, leaving 29 bases between them. Germline CDR1 LGHDT, CDR2 YNNKEL (reference sequence). Written as DNA, the CDR3 is TGTGCCAGCAGCCACGGTCTTCCCATTTCAATTCGCACCGAAACTTTCTTT. This translates into CASSHGLPISIRTETFF.

This chain joins TRBV3-1 and TRBJ1-2; no clear D gene. The germline V gene has CDR1 LGHDT and CDR2 YNNKEL (reference sequence). This CDR3 region has 17 residues. V lost 4 bases and J 4 bases, leaving 22 bases between the germline ends. The CDR3 coding sequence is TGTGCCAGCAGCCCACACCGCACCCCTCGAAAGACCTATGGCTACACCTTC. Its protein product is CASSPHRTPRKTYGYTF.

A note on this clonotype: This may stem from a read error, because a much larger clone lies one nucleotide away. The chain has TRBV7-2 and TRBJ1-4; 7 bases agree with TRBD1. Germline CDR1 and CDR2: SGHTA and FQGNSA. CDR3 length: 14 amino acids. CDR3 sequence (DNA): TGTGTCAGCAGCTTAGGGGGCCCTGGGGAAAAACTGTTTTTT. Its translation is CVSSLGGPGEKLFF.

This chain links TRBV5-1 with TRBJ2-1, with 9 positions matching TRBD2. CDR1 SGHRS and CDR2 YFSETQ come from the germline V gene. This CDR3 region has 15 residues. V was pared by 3 bases and J by 3 bases, with 4 bases of the junction left unmatched. The CDR3 reads CASSWSGGNYNEQFF. CDR3 bases: TGCGCCAGCAGCTGGAGCGGGGGGAACTACAATGAGCAGTTCTTC.